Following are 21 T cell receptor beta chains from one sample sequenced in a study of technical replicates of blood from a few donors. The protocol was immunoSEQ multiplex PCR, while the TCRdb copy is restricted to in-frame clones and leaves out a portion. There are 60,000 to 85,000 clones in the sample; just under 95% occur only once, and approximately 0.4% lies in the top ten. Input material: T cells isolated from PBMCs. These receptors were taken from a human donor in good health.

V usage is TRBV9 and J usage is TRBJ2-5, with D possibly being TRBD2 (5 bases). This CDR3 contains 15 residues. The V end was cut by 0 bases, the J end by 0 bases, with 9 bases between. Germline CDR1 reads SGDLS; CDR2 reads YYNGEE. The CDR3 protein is CASSVEVSDQETQYF. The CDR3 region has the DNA TGTGCCAGCAGCGTAGAGGTTAGCGACCAAGAGACCCAGTACTTC.

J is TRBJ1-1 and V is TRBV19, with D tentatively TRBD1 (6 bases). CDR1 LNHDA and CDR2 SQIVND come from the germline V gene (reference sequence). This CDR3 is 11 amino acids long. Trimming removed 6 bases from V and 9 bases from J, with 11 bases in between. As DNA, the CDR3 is TGTGCCAGTAGCTTTGGACAGCAAGCTTTCTTT. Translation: CASSFGQQAFF. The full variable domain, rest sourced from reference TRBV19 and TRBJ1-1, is DGGITQSPKYLFRKEGQNVTLSCEQNLNHDAMYWYRQDPGQGLRLIYYSQIVNDFQKGDIAEGYSVSREKKESFPLTVTSAQKNPTAFYLCASSFGQQAFFGQGTRLTVV.

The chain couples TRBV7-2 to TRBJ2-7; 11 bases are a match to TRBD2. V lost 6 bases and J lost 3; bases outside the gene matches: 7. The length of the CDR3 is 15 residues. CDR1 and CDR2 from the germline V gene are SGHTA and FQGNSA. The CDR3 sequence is CASRLAGAAYYEQYF. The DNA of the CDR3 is TGTGCCAGCAGACTAGCGGGAGCCGCCTACTACGAGCAGTACTTC. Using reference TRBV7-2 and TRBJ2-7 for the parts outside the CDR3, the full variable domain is GAGVSQSPSNKVTEKGKDVELRCDPISGHTALYWYRQSLGQGLEFLIYFQGNSAPDKSGLPSDRFSAERTGGSVSTLTIQRTQQEDSAVYLCASRLAGAAYYEQYFGPGTRLTVT.

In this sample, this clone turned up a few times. The CDR3 DNA is TGCGCCAGCAGCCAAGGTCCGGGACTAGGCACAGGTGAGCAGTTCTTC. It specifies CASSQGPGLGTGEQFF. V usage is TRBV4-1 and J usage is TRBJ2-1, with 8 bases fitting TRBD2. The V gene end was trimmed by 1 base and the J gene end by 9 bases; junction bases not matched to a gene: 11. The CDR3 has 16 residues. Per germline, CDR1 MGHRA and CDR2 YSYEKL.

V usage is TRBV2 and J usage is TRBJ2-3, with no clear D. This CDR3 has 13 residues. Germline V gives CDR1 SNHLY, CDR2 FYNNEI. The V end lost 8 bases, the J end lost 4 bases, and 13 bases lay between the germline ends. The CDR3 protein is CASARFSADTQYF. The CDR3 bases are TGTGCCAGCGCACGATTTTCGGCAGATACGCAGTATTTT.

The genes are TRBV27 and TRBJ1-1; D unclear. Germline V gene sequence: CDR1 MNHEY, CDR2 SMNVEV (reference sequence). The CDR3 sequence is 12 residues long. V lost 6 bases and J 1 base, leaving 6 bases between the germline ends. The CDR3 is CASRNGNTEAFF. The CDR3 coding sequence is TGTGCCAGCAGAAACGGGAACACTGAAGCTTTCTTT.

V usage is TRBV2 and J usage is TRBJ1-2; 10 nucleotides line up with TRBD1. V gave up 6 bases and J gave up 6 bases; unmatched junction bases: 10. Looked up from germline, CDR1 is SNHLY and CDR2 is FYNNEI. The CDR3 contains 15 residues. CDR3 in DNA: TGTGCCAGCAGAGATCCGGGACAGGGGTACCATGGCTACACCTTC. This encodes CASRDPGQGYHGYTF.

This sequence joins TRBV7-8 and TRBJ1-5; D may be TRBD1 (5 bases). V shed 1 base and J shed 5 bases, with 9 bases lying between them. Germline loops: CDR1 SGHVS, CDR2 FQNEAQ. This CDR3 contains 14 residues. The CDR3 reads CASSLGGRDQPQHF. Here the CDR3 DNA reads TGTGCCAGCAGCTTAGGTGGCAGGGATCAGCCCCAGCATTTT.

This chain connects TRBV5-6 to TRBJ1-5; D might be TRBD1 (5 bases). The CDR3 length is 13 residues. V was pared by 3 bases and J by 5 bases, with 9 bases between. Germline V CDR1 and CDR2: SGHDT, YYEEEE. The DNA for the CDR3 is TGTGCCAGCAGCTCAACAGGTGATCAGCCCCAGCATTTT. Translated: CASSSTGDQPQHF.

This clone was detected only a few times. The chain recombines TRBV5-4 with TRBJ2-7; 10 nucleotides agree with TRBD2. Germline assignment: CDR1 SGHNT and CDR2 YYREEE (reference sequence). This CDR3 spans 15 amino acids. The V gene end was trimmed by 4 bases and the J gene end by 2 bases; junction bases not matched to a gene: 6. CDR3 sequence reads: CASSTGTSATYEQYF. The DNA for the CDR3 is TGTGCCAGCAGCACCGGGACTAGCGCCACCTACGAGCAGTACTTC.

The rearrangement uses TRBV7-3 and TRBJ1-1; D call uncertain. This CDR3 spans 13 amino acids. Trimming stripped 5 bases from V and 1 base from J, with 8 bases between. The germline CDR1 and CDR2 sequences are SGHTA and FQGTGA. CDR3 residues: CASSPEGNTEAFF. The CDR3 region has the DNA TGTGCCAGCAGCCCCGAGGGGAACACTGAAGCTTTCTTT.

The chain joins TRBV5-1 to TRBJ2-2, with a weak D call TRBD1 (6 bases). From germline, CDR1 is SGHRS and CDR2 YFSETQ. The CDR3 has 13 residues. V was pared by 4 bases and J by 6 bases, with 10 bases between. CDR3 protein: CASSKDSSGELFF. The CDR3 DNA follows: TGCGCCAGCAGCAAGGACAGTTCCGGGGAGCTGTTTTTT.

CDR3 bases: TGTGCCTGGAGTGTCCCAGGGGGCGCAAGGGAAAAACTGTTTTTT. Translating it yields CAWSVPGGAREKLFF. The V gene is TRBV30, the J gene TRBJ1-4; TRBD1 matches 8 bases. The CDR3 length is 15 residues. The V gene's germline CDR1 is GTSNPN and CDR2 SVGIG (reference sequence). The V and J ends lost 0 bases and 8 bases, in that order; junction bases with no gene match: 8. Combining the CDR3 with reference TRBV30 and TRBJ1-4 gives the whole variable domain SQTIHQWPATLVQPVGSPLSLECTVEGTSNPNLYWYRQAAGRGLQLLFYSVGIGQISSEVPQNLSASRPQDRQFILSSKKLLLSDSGFYLCAWSVPGGAREKLFFGSGTQLSVL.

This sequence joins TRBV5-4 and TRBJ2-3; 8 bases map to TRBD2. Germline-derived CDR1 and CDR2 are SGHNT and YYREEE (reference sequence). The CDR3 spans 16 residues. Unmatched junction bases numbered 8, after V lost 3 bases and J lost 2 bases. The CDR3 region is CASSSWTSRSTDTQYF. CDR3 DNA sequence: TGTGCCAGCAGCTCCTGGACTAGCCGATCCACAGATACGCAGTATTTT. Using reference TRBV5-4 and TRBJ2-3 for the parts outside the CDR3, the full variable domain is ETGVTQSPTHLIKTRGQQVTLRCSSQSGHNTVSWYQQALGQGPQFIFQYYREEENGRGNFPPRFSGLQFPNYSSELNVNALELDDSALYLCASSSWTSRSTDTQYFGPGTRLTVL.

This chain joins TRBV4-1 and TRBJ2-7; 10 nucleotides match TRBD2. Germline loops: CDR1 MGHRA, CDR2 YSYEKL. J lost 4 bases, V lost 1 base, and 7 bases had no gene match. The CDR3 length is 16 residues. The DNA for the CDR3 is TGCGCCAGCAGCCAAGGGGCTAGCGGGAGTTTATACGAGCAGTACTTC. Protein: CASSQGASGSLYEQYF.

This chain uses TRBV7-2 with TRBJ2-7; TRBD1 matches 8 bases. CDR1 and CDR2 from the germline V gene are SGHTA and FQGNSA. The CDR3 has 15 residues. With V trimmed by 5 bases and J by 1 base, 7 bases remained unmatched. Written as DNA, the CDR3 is TGTGCCAGCAGCCCGACAGGGGCCCTTTCCTACGAGCAGTACTTC. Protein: CASSPTGALSYEQYF.

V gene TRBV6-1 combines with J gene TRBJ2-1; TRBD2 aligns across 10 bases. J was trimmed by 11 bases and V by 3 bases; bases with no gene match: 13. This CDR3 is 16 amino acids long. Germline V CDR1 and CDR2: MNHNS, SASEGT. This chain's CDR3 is CASSELAGTSVYQQFF. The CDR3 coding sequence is TGTGCCAGCAGTGAGCTTGCCGGGACTAGCGTCTATCAGCAGTTCTTC.

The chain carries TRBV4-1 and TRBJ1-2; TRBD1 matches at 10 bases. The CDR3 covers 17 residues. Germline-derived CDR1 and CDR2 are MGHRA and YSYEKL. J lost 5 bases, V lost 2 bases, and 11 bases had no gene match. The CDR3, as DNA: TGCGCCAGCAGCCAACCCGGAGGACAGGGGGAATTGTATGGCTACACCTTC. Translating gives CASSQPGGQGELYGYTF.

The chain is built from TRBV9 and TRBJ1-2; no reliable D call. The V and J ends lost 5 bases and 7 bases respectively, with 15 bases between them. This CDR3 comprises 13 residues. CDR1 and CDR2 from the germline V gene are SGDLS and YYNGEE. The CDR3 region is CASSATLLGGYTF. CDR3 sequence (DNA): TGTGCCAGCAGTGCGACTCTCTTAGGTGGCTACACCTTC.

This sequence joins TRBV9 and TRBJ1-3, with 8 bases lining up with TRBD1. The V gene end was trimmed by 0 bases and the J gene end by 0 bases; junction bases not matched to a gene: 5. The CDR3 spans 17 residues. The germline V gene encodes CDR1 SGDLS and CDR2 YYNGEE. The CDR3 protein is CASSVDTGGSSGNTIYF. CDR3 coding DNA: TGTGCCAGCAGCGTAGACACAGGGGGGAGCTCTGGAAACACCATATATTTT.

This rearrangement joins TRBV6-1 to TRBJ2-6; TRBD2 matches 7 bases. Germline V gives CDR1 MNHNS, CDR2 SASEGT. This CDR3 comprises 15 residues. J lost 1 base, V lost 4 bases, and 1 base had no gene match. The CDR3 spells CASSGGGSGANVLTF. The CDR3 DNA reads TGTGCCAGCAGTGGGGGGGGATCTGGGGCCAACGTCCTGACTTTC.